This TCR beta chain is drawn from a study of blood T cell repertoires in COVID-19. Study-level information: Material from acute and convalescent COVID-19 was sourced from the United States, Italy and Spain. The cDNA or gDNA used as material had been derived from T cells, B-cell-depleted T cells, or PBMCs.

Methods used by the authors: For nucleated cells, counts were estimated from reference gene primer amplification. The assay was immunoSEQ multiplex PCR, and TCRdb's table has in-frame clones only and misses some. V and J calls and clone size are given by that table; D and trimming were obtained from the DNA. The table has about 300,000 clones, about 88% seen once. Specimen: peripheral blood. This clonotype originated in a human donor with COVID-19, enrolled during active disease. The donor label of this sample is uncertain.

The CDR3, as DNA: TGTGCCAGCAGCTTTAGCGGCACCGGGGAGCTGTTTTTT. It specifies CASSFSGTGELFF. The rearrangement joins TRBV27 to TRBJ2-2, with D perhaps matching TRBD2 (6 bases). From germline, CDR1 is MNHEY and CDR2 SMNVEV (reference sequence). The V end lost 6 bases, the J end lost 4 bases, and 9 bases lay between the germline ends. CDR3 length equals 13 residues.